The 18 T cell receptor beta chains presented below share a single source sample, sequenced in a study of T cell changes during pregnancy in multiple sclerosis. The repertoire was sequenced with immunoSEQ multiplex PCR; TCRdb's copy has only in-frame clones and lacks some. The data contain about 8,000 clones, around 86% of them singletons. The specimen comprised CD8+ T cells from peripheral blood mononuclear cells, sampled in the first trimester of pregnancy. All receptors come from a female donor in good health, enrolled as a control in a pregnancy study.

In its sample, this clone was seen a few times. This rearrangement joins TRBV6-1 to TRBJ2-5, with TRBD2 matching 14 bases. CDR1 is MNHNS, CDR2 SASEGT, per germline. The CDR3 has 15 amino acids. Germline trimming cut 4 bases from V and 2 bases from J; bases unmatched to any gene: 0. CDR3 residues: CASSGLAGGQETQYF. CDR3 DNA sequence: TGTGCCAGCAGTGGACTAGCGGGGGGGCAAGAGACCCAGTACTTC.

Here the CDR3 reads CASSLLGGSDTQYF. For the CDR3, the DNA is TGTGCCAGCAGCCTACTAGGAGGGTCAGATACGCAGTATTTT. V is TRBV7-3 and J is TRBJ2-3, with D possibly TRBD2 on 6 matching bases. Per the germline V gene, CDR1 is SGHTA and CDR2 is FQGTGA. The V end lost 5 bases, the J end lost 4 bases, and 13 bases lay between the germline ends. The length of the CDR3 is 14 residues.

This chain's CDR3 is CASRSGLTEAFF. DNA for the CDR3: TGTGCCAGTAGATCAGGGTTGACTGAAGCTTTCTTT. J is TRBJ1-1 and V is TRBV19; a possible D gene is TRBD1 (5 bases). The CDR3 has 12 residues. CDR1 is LNHDA and CDR2 is SQIVND in the germline V gene (reference sequence). V lost 6 bases and J lost 5, with 10 bases in between. The entire variable domain, with the rest obtained from reference TRBV19 and TRBJ1-1, is as follows: DGGITQSPKYLFRKEGQNVTLSCEQNLNHDAMYWYRQDPGQGLRLIYYSQIVNDFQKGDIAEGYSVSREKKESFPLTVTSAQKNPTAFYLCASRSGLTEAFFGQGTRLTVV.

This clone was seen a few times. This chain uses TRBV4-2 with TRBJ2-2, with a possible D match to TRBD2 (6 bases). V lost 0 bases to trimming and J lost 7 bases, with 18 bases between them. There are 17 residues in the CDR3. CDR1 and CDR2 from the germline V gene are LGHNA and YNFKEQ. CDR3 DNA: TGTGCCAGCAGCCAAGACATGACAGCGGGTAACGACGGGGAGCTGTTTTTT. Residues: CASSQDMTAGNDGELFF.

This clone was seen just once. The rearrangement uses TRBV4-1 and TRBJ2-7; TRBD2 matches 9 bases. The junction had 2 bases not matched to a gene; V was cut back by 0 bases and J by 2 bases. The germline V gene has CDR1 MGHRA and CDR2 YSYEKL. The CDR3 length is 15 residues. The CDR3 loop reads CASSQDPSGAYEQYF. The CDR3 nucleotides are TGCGCCAGCAGCCAAGATCCTAGCGGGGCCTACGAGCAGTACTTC.

The chain is built from TRBV6-6 and TRBJ2-7; the D gene is possibly TRBD2 (5 bases). V lost 7 bases and J 2 bases, leaving 12 bases between the germline ends. CDR1 MNHNY and CDR2 SVGAGI come from the germline V gene (reference sequence). The CDR3 has 13 residues. In DNA, the CDR3 is TGTGCCAGCATGAACCGGGATACCTACGAGCAGTACTTC. Protein product: CASMNRDTYEQYF.

V and J are TRBV7-8 and TRBJ2-1; TRBD2 aligns across 10 bases. J lost 6 bases, V lost 1 base, and 3 bases had no gene match. Germline-derived CDR1 and CDR2 are SGHVS and FQNEAQ. The CDR3 totals 15 residues. The CDR3: CASSLGLAGINEQFF. The CDR3 DNA follows: TGTGCCAGCAGCTTAGGACTAGCGGGCATCAATGAGCAGTTCTTC.

This rearrangement joins TRBV9 to TRBJ2-5; D perhaps matches TRBD2 (5 bases). Looked up from germline, CDR1 is SGDLS and CDR2 is YYNGEE. CDR3 length: 16 amino acids. V dropped 0 bases and J dropped 2 bases, with 14 bases sitting between them. CDR3 sequence: CASSVGGSPPQETQYF. In nucleotides, the CDR3 is TGTGCCAGCAGCGTAGGAGGGAGCCCGCCACAAGAGACCCAGTACTTC.

CDR3: CASSDPLAGGSGEQFF. In nucleotides, the CDR3 is TGTGCCAGCAGCGACCCCCTAGCGGGGGGGTCGGGTGAGCAGTTCTTC. The chain is built from TRBV7-3 and TRBJ2-1; TRBD2 matches 12 bases. CDR1 is SGHTA, CDR2 FQGTGA, per germline. CDR3 length: 16 amino acids. The ends lost 5 bases at V and 9 bases at J; junction bases unmatched: 11.

This clone is large (0.1 to 1%) within its sample. Here the CDR3 reads CASSQDPGWEQYF. Written as DNA, the CDR3 is TGCGCCAGCAGCCAAGATCCAGGGTGGGAGCAGTACTTC. The V gene is TRBV4-1, the J gene TRBJ2-7, with D perhaps matching TRBD1 (5 bases). CDR3 size: 13 residues. Germline V gene data show CDR1 as MGHRA and CDR2 as YSYEKL. Trimming cost V 0 bases and J 7 bases, with 10 bases left between them.

This clone appeared once. The chain recombines TRBV4-3 with TRBJ2-1, with 10 bases identical to TRBD1. The V segment lost 3 bases and the J segment 7 bases; nucleotides outside the gene matches: 9. Germline V gene data show CDR1 as LGHNA and CDR2 as YSLEER. CDR3 length equals 16 residues. In DNA form, the CDR3 reads TGCGCCAGCAGCCATGATCCGGGACAGGGGTGGAATGAGCAGTTCTTC. Its protein is CASSHDPGQGWNEQFF.

The chain links TRBV4-2 to TRBJ2-1, with 8 bases lining up with TRBD2. Trimming took 4 bases from V and 6 from J; bases not matched to a gene: 11. The CDR3 totals 16 residues. The germline V gene encodes CDR1 LGHNA and CDR2 YNFKEQ. CDR3 residues: CASSPSPGLAGNEQFF. The CDR3 bases are TGTGCCAGCAGCCCGAGCCCCGGACTAGCTGGCAATGAGCAGTTCTTC.

This chain connects TRBV27 to TRBJ2-1, with 11 nucleotides matching TRBD1. The germline V gene has CDR1 MNHEY and CDR2 SMNVEV (reference sequence). Trimming at V came to 4 bases and at J to 5 bases, leaving 4 bases not matched to a gene. CDR3 size: 15 residues. CDR3 amino acids: CASSYGTGGNNEQFF. CDR3 sequence (DNA): TGTGCCAGCAGTTACGGGACAGGGGGAAACAATGAGCAGTTCTTC.

The CDR3 reads CASSILGDLQLLGGEQFF. The CDR3 region has the DNA TGTGCCAGTAGTATCCTTGGGGATCTGCAGCTCCTGGGGGGGGAGCAGTTCTTC. The genes are TRBV19 and TRBJ2-1; TRBD2 aligns across 7 bases. Per germline, CDR1 LNHDA and CDR2 SQIVND (reference sequence). This CDR3 contains 18 residues. V was pared by 3 bases and J by 10 bases, with 21 bases of the junction left unmatched. The full variable domain, completed using reference TRBV19 and TRBJ2-1, is DGGITQSPKYLFRKEGQNVTLSCEQNLNHDAMYWYRQDPGQGLRLIYYSQIVNDFQKGDIAEGYSVSREKKESFPLTVTSAQKNPTAFYLCASSILGDLQLLGGEQFFGPGTRLTVL.

In its sample, this clone is medium-sized (0.01 to 0.1%). The V gene is TRBV4-3, the J gene TRBJ2-1; a weak D match, TRBD2 (6 bases). The V end lost 0 bases, the J end lost 6 bases, and 15 bases lay between the germline ends. Germline V gene data show CDR1 as LGHNA and CDR2 as YSLEER. The CDR3 spans 16 residues. The CDR3 DNA reads as TGCGCCAGCAGCCAAGATCTAGGGGCTAGCGCCAATGAGCAGTTCTTC. It yields the protein CASSQDLGASANEQFF.

The sample holds one count of this clone. V gene TRBV5-4 combines with J gene TRBJ2-2, with 7 bases identical to TRBD2. The ends lost 3 bases at V and 1 base at J; junction bases unmatched: 9. From germline, CDR1 is SGHNT and CDR2 YYREEE (reference sequence). The CDR3 is made up of 17 amino acids. This CDR3 is CASSSGMAGENTGELFF. In DNA, the CDR3 is TGTGCCAGCAGCTCTGGGATGGCGGGAGAGAACACCGGGGAGCTGTTTTTT.

This chain connects TRBV10-3 to TRBJ2-7, with D maybe TRBD2 (5 bases). The V end was cut by 7 bases, the J end by 0 bases, with 10 bases between. The germline gives CDR1 ENHRY, CDR2 SYGVKD. The CDR3 length is 13 residues. CDR3 sequence (DNA): TGTGCCATCAAGGGCGGGTCCTCCTACGAGCAGTACTTC. Protein product: CAIKGGSSYEQYF.

Sample share makes this clone large (0.1 to 1%). The rearrangement joins TRBV5-6 to TRBJ1-4; D is ambiguous. The CDR3 runs to 14 residues. Trimming pared 4 bases from V and 0 bases from J, leaving 7 bases between. Germline CDR1 is SGHDT and CDR2 is YYEEEE. The CDR3 coding sequence is TGTGCCAGCAGCCTCCTTGCAACTAATGAAAAACTGTTTTTT. Encoded protein: CASSLLATNEKLFF.